The 30 T cell receptor beta chains below all came from one sample that was sequenced in a study of T cells in Graves' hyperthyroidism and ophthalmopathy. Amplification yielded TCR beta CDR3 regions, with RNA transcripts as the source. HTBI primers were used for first-round RT-PCR of the TCR CDR3. A single record per CDR3 protein comes from TCRdb applying MiXCR to the multiplex PCR reads. The sample shows about 420,000 distinct CDR3 sequences, around 15% of them seen only once. Sequences were obtained from blood. These receptors all come from a woman younger than 35 with Graves' hyperthyroidism.

DNA for the CDR3: TGCGCCAGCAGTAGATCCGGGACTAGCGCGTACGAGCAGTACTTC. It is translated as CASSRSGTSAYEQYF. The rearrangement uses TRBV5-1 and TRBJ2-7; 10 positions agree with TRBD2. With V trimmed by 5 bases and J by 4 bases, 9 bases remained unmatched. CDR1 SGHRS and CDR2 YFSETQ come from the germline V gene. This CDR3 comprises 15 residues.

Many counts were recorded for this clonotype. The chain links TRBV4-3 to TRBJ2-1; 8 positions match TRBD2. CDR1 is LGHNA and CDR2 is YSLEER in the germline V gene. There are 15 residues in the CDR3. J lost 12 bases, V lost 1 base, and 11 bases had no gene match. The CDR3 bases are TGCGCCAGCAGCCAAGTGGCGGGAGGTGACAATTGGCAGTTCTTC. It is translated as CASSQVAGGDNWQFF.

The gene calls are TRBV25-1 and TRBJ1-2, with D possibly TRBD1 on 5 matching bases. This CDR3 contains 12 residues. Deletions cut 7 bases from V and 5 bases from J, with 11 bases between. Germline CDR1 MGHDK, CDR2 SYGVNS. This CDR3 reads CASKVGGYGYTF. The CDR3, as DNA: TGTGCCAGCAAGGTTGGGGGGTATGGCTACACCTTC.

This clonotype occurred many times. The genes are TRBV5-5 and TRBJ2-7, with TRBD1 matching over 9 bases. Losses at the gene ends were 0 bases for V and 3 bases for J; bases not matched to a gene: 4. CDR1 and CDR2 from the germline V gene are SGHKS and YYEKEE (reference sequence). This CDR3 region has 15 residues. The CDR3 sequence is CASSLVGQGNYEQYF. CDR3 DNA: TGTGCCAGCAGCTTGGTAGGACAGGGGAACTACGAGCAGTACTTC.

The genes are TRBV3-1 and TRBJ1-4; no definite D call. Germline V gene sequence: CDR1 LGHDT, CDR2 YNNKEL (reference sequence). Trimming took off 1 base at V and 0 bases at J, with 6 bases between the two ends. The CDR3 has 15 amino acids. CDR3 amino acids: CASSQGGTTNEKLFF. CDR3 nucleotides: TGTGCCAGCAGCCAAGGGGGTACAACTAATGAAAAACTGTTTTTT.

The chain joins TRBV28 to TRBJ2-7, with 9 bases aligning to TRBD2. The germline V gene has CDR1 MDHEN and CDR2 SYDVKM. The CDR3 runs 13 residues. V lost 7 bases, J lost 7 bases, and 8 bases stayed unmatched. CDR3 region: CASKVAGVGEQYF. In DNA, the CDR3 is TGTGCCAGCAAGGTAGCGGGAGTGGGGGAGCAGTACTTC.

This clonotype was counted many times. This chain links TRBV6-1 with TRBJ1-2, with D possibly being TRBD1 (6 bases). The V end lost 4 bases, the J end lost 5 bases, and 20 bases lay between the germline ends. CDR1 is MNHNS and CDR2 is SASEGT in the germline V gene. The CDR3 contains 16 residues. The CDR3 protein is CASSGPANRVGYGYTF. In nucleotides, the CDR3 is TGTGCCAGCAGTGGACCTGCCAACAGGGTAGGGTATGGCTACACCTTC.

This clonotype was detected ten times or more. The chain is built from TRBV27 and TRBJ1-6; D uncertain. Germline V gene sequence: CDR1 MNHEY, CDR2 SMNVEV (reference sequence). CDR3 size: 14 residues. Trimming left V 8 bases short and J 0 bases short, with 8 bases between. The CDR3 here is CASRQSSYNSPLHF. CDR3 nucleotides: TGTGCCAGCCGTCAGAGCTCCTATAATTCACCCCTCCACTTT.

This chain uses TRBV25-1 with TRBJ2-1; no clear D. V was shortened by 6 bases and J by 10 bases, with 16 bases between the two germline ends. CDR3 length equals 13 residues. The germline gives CDR1 MGHDK, CDR2 SYGVNS. CDR3: CASSPGPSYEQFF. The CDR3 DNA reads TGTGCCAGCAGCCCAGGACCATCCTACGAGCAGTTCTTC. Based on the CDR3 plus reference TRBV25-1 and TRBJ2-1, the full variable domain is EADIYQTPRYLVIGTGKKITLECSQTMGHDKMYWYQQDPGMELHLIHYSYGVNSTEKGDLSSESTVSRIRTEHFPLTLESARPSHTSQYLCASSPGPSYEQFFGPGTRLTVL.

This clonotype has a handful of counts. The J gene is TRBJ2-1, the V gene TRBV5-1; 10 bases are a match to TRBD2. CDR3 length: 15 residues. CDR1 and CDR2 from the germline V gene are SGHRS and YFSETQ. After removal of 5 bases from V and 7 bases from J, the junction contained 9 bases not matched to a gene. In DNA, the CDR3 is TGCGCCAGCAGAGCGGGAGGGCCCCTCACGAATGAGCAGTTCTTC. Its translation is CASRAGGPLTNEQFF.

This clonotype was found many times. The V gene is TRBV20-1, the J gene TRBJ2-7; D unclear. The germline V gene has CDR1 DFQATT and CDR2 SNEGSKA (reference sequence). V was shortened by 0 bases and J by 3 bases, with 9 bases between the two germline ends. CDR3 size: 13 residues. In nucleotides, the CDR3 is TGCAGTGCTAGAGATCTGCTACACTACGAGCAGTACTTC. Translating it yields CSARDLLHYEQYF.

This clonotype was observed at least ten times. This sequence joins TRBV2 and TRBJ2-1, with 9 bases fitting TRBD2. V gave up 5 bases and J gave up 6 bases; unmatched junction bases: 8. Germline values: CDR1 SNHLY, CDR2 FYNNEI. The CDR3 totals 15 residues. CDR3 nucleotide sequence: TGTGCCAGCAGTATAGCGGGAGCCTCAGCCAATGAGCAGTTCTTC. Encoded protein: CASSIAGASANEQFF.

The chain recombines TRBV4-3 with TRBJ2-1; no reliable D call. This CDR3 is 13 amino acids long. The germline V gene has CDR1 LGHNA and CDR2 YSLEER. V was cut by 6 bases and J by 8 bases, with 14 bases left in between. As DNA, the CDR3 is TGCGCCAGCAGGCAAAGACTGGGCGATGAGCAGTTCTTC. Protein: CASRQRLGDEQFF.

This chain joins TRBV7-9 and TRBJ2-3, with 7 bases aligning to TRBD2. V shed 0 bases and J 5 bases; nucleotides not matched to a gene: 5. Germline values: CDR1 SEHNR, CDR2 FQNEAQ (reference sequence). The CDR3 loop spans 15 amino acids. CDR3 bases: TGTGCCAGCAGCTTAGCAGCGGGAAGTGGAGATACGCAGTATTTT. Translated, it gives CASSLAAGSGDTQYF.

This clonotype showed up just a few times. The rearrangement links TRBV7-2 to TRBJ2-2, with TRBD1 matching 8 bases. CDR1 and CDR2 from the germline V gene are SGHTA and FQGNSA. The CDR3 length is 15 residues. The V gene end was trimmed by 4 bases and the J gene end by 6 bases; junction bases not matched to a gene: 7. The CDR3 loop is CASSSDRGHAGELFF. For the CDR3, the DNA is TGTGCCAGCAGCTCCGACAGGGGCCACGCCGGGGAGCTGTTTTTT.

This chain links TRBV6-2 or TRBV6-3 with TRBJ2-7, with TRBD2 identical over 13 bases. The CDR3 has 14 residues. The germline V gene encodes CDR1 MNHEY and CDR2 SVGEGT. Losses at the gene ends were 6 bases for V and 7 bases for J; bases not matched to a gene: 6. CDR3 DNA: TGTGCCAGCAGCGGACTAGCGGGAGCGAAGGAGCAGTACTTC. Protein: CASSGLAGAKEQYF.

This clonotype was picked up many times. The genes are TRBV6-1 and TRBJ1-2; 9 bases are a match to TRBD1. The CDR3 contains 16 residues. Germline-derived CDR1 and CDR2 are MNHNS and SASEGT. V trimming: 5 bases; J trimming: 3 bases; junction bases outside the gene matches: 10. The CDR3 sequence is CASSYLVGQGYYGYTF. The CDR3 DNA sequence: TGTGCCAGCAGTTATCTTGTCGGACAGGGGTACTATGGCTACACCTTC.

The table lists this clonotype with many counts. The chain is built from TRBV29-1 and TRBJ2-5; no clear D gene. Germline CDR1 is SQVTM and CDR2 is ANQGSEA. CDR3 length equals 12 residues. V was trimmed by 7 bases and J by 2 bases, leaving 11 bases between them. The CDR3 loop reads CSGWTVQETQYF. CDR3 sequence (DNA): TGCAGCGGATGGACGGTACAAGAGACCCAGTACTTC.

The sample holds many counts of this clonotype. The chain joins TRBV27 to TRBJ2-3, with D tentatively TRBD2 (5 bases). V lost 4 bases and J 0 bases, leaving 20 bases between the germline ends. Germline V gives CDR1 MNHEY, CDR2 SMNVEV (reference sequence). There are 18 residues in the CDR3. The CDR3 loop reads CASSSHPGAGASTDTQYF. The DNA for the CDR3 is TGTGCCAGCAGTTCCCACCCGGGCGCGGGCGCTAGCACAGATACGCAGTATTTT.

The chain has TRBV20-1 and TRBJ2-5; D might be TRBD2 (7 bases). CDR3 length equals 14 residues. The V and J ends lost 3 bases and 7 bases respectively, with 18 bases between them. Germline values: CDR1 DFQATT, CDR2 SNEGSKA (reference sequence). The CDR3 DNA is TGCAGTGCTAGGGTGGGAGGGGGAGCGGGGACCCAGTACTTC. Translating gives CSARVGGGAGTQYF.

This clonotype was detected only a few times. V gene TRBV19 combines with J gene TRBJ1-1; D gene uncertain. There are 15 residues in the CDR3. V was cut by 3 bases and J by 3 bases, with 14 bases left in between. Germline CDR1 is LNHDA and CDR2 is SQIVND (reference sequence). The CDR3 DNA reads as TGTGCCAGTAGTATGGGAGGAACGATTTACACTGAAGCTTTCTTT. This sequence encodes CASSMGGTIYTEAFF.

The V call is TRBV18, the J call TRBJ2-7; TRBD2 matches 10 bases. Per germline, CDR1 KGHSH and CDR2 LQKENI. V dropped 5 bases and J dropped 2; count of bases not matched to a gene: 6. This CDR3 has 15 residues. In DNA form, the CDR3 reads TGTGCCAGCTCAGCTACTACTAGCGGGACCTACGAGCAGTACTTC. Protein sequence: CASSATTSGTYEQYF.

This clonotype was observed a few times. V and J are TRBV18 and TRBJ2-1; 9 positions agree with TRBD1. J was trimmed by 5 bases and V by 6 bases; bases with no gene match: 11. The CDR3 is 16 amino acids. Germline CDR1 KGHSH, CDR2 LQKENI. The DNA for the CDR3 is TGTGCCAGCTCTCCTAACAGGGGGCTGTCCCACAATGAGCAGTTCTTC. Its translation is CASSPNRGLSHNEQFF.

This clonotype showed up just a few times. The chain couples TRBV7-8 to TRBJ1-4; D call uncertain. The ends were cut back, 1 base at V and 3 bases at J, with 6 bases in the middle. In germline, CDR1 is SGHVS, CDR2 FQNEAQ. The CDR3 spans 14 residues. The CDR3 is CASSLVTANEKLFF. The CDR3 DNA reads TGTGCCAGCAGCTTAGTGACTGCTAATGAAAAACTGTTTTTT.

This clonotype has ten or more counts. V gene TRBV20-1 combines with J gene TRBJ2-5; 13 bases agree with TRBD2. This CDR3 comprises 13 residues. V was clipped by 3 bases and J by 13 bases; unmatched bases: 8. Per the germline V gene, CDR1 is DFQATT and CDR2 is SNEGSKA (reference sequence). As DNA, the CDR3 is TGCAGTGCTAGGGGGGGGACTAGCGGGAAAGTGTACTTC. Residues: CSARGGTSGKVYF.

This clonotype appeared a few times. The V gene is TRBV6-5, the J gene TRBJ1-4; 8 bases are shared with TRBD1. The CDR3 consists of 19 residues. Trimming took 4 bases from V and 0 from J; bases not matched to a gene: 13. From germline, CDR1 is MNHEY and CDR2 SVGAGI. The CDR3 sequence: CASSWDPGTGDATNEKLFF. In DNA, the CDR3 is TGTGCCAGCAGTTGGGACCCCGGGACAGGAGATGCAACTAATGAAAAACTGTTTTTT.

This clonotype has a count of ten or more. V usage is TRBV20-1 and J usage is TRBJ2-1; D gene ambiguous. Looked up from germline, CDR1 is DFQATT and CDR2 is SNEGSKA (reference sequence). V was clipped by 5 bases and J by 3 bases, with 5 bases between them. The CDR3 totals 11 residues. The DNA of the CDR3 is TGCAGTGCTCATATCTACAATGAGCAGTTCTTC. Amino acid sequence: CSAHIYNEQFF.

This clonotype was seen more than once but under ten times. The chain couples TRBV20-1 to TRBJ2-7; the D is unclear. Germline values: CDR1 DFQATT, CDR2 SNEGSKA (reference sequence). V was cut by 1 base and J by 3 bases, with 7 bases left in between. The CDR3 is 12 residues long. The CDR3 DNA sequence: TGCAGTGCTAGAGGGGATTTCTACGAGCAGTACTTC. The encoded protein is CSARGDFYEQYF.

At least ten counts were recorded for this clonotype. This sequence joins TRBV7-9 and TRBJ2-7; D is possibly TRBD1 (6 bases). Germline V gene sequence: CDR1 SEHNR, CDR2 FQNEAQ (reference sequence). The CDR3 covers 13 residues. Trimming pared 5 bases from V and 5 bases from J, leaving 13 bases between. The CDR3: CASSREGVNEQYF. The CDR3, as DNA: TGTGCCAGCAGCCGAGAGGGGGTAAACGAGCAGTACTTC.

The rearrangement links TRBV19 to TRBJ1-3; D unclear. Trimming left V 4 bases short and J 0 bases short, with 4 bases between. The germline CDR1 and CDR2 sequences are LNHDA and SQIVND (reference sequence). The CDR3 sequence is 13 residues long. CDR3 DNA: TGTGCCAGTAGTACCGCCTCTGGAAACACCATATATTTT. It specifies CASSTASGNTIYF. The entire variable domain, with the rest obtained from reference TRBV19 and TRBJ1-3, is as follows: DGGITQSPKYLFRKEGQNVTLSCEQNLNHDAMYWYRQDPGQGLRLIYYSQIVNDFQKGDIAEGYSVSREKKESFPLTVTSAQKNPTAFYLCASSTASGNTIYFGEGSWLTVV.